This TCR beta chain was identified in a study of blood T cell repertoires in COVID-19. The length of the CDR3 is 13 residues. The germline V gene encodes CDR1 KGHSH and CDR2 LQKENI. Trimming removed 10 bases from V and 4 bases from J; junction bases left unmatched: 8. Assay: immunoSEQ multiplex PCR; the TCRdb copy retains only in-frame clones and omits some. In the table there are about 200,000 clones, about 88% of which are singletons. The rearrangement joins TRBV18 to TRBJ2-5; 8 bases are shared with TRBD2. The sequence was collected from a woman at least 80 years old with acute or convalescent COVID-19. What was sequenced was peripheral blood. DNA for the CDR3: TGTGCCACCGAAGGGACTAGGTCAGAGACCCAGTACTTC. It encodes CATEGTRSETQYF.